The present T cell receptor beta chain was sequenced within a study of OX40 agonist ivuxolimab in advanced cancers. Samples were taken at baseline and on day 1 of cycles 4 and 7. TCRdb's table, derived via immunoSEQ multiplex PCR, lists solely in-frame clones and lacks some. Of tens of thousands of clones listed, around nine tenths were seen once; the top ten hold about 25%. The V end was cut by 3 bases, the J end by 5 bases, with 10 bases between. The CDR3 extends over 13 amino acids. Germline CDR1 MNHEY, CDR2 SVGAGI. Points from the study as a whole: Fewer expanded clones were found on average in CD4+ than in CD8+ T cells.

With respect to this clone: The antigen remains undetermined.

This chain joins TRBV6-5 and TRBJ1-2; tentative D call: TRBD1 (6 bases). The receptor's source is an adult with an advanced solid tumor such as melanoma, head and neck, liver or kidney cancer. Sequences were derived from CD4+ or CD8+ T cells sorted from blood, sampled in a trial of the OX40 agonist ivuxolimab. CDR3: CASSYGTSYGYTF. The DNA of the CDR3 is TGTGCCAGCAGTTATGGGACATCTTATGGCTACACCTTC.